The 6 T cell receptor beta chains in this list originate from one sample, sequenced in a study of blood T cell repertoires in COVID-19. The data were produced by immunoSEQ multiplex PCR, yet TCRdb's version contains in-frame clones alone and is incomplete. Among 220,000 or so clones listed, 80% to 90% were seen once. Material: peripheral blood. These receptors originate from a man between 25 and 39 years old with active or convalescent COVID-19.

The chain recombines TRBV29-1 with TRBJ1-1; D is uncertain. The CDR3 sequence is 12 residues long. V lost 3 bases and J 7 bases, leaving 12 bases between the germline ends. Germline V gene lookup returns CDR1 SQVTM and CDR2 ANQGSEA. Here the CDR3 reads CSVDDLTHEAFF. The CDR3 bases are TGCAGCGTTGATGATCTAACCCATGAAGCTTTCTTT.

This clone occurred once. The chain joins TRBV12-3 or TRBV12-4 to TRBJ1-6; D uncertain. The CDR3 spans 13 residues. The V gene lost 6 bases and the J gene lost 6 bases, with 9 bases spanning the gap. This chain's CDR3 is CASRLRSNSPLHF. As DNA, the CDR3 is TGTGCCAGCAGGCTTCGGTCTAATTCACCCCTCCACTTT.

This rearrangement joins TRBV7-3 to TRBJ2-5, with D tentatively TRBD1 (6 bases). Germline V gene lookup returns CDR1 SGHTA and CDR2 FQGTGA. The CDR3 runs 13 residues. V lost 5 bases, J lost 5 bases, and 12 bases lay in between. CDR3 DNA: TGTGCCAGCAGCGTACAGGGATACGAGACCCAGTACTTC. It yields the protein CASSVQGYETQYF.

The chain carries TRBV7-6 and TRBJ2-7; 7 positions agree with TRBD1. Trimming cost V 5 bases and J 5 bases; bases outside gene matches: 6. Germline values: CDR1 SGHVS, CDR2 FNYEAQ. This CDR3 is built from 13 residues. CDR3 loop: CASSLGTDNEQYF. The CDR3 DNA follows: TGTGCCAGCAGCCTCGGGACAGACAACGAGCAGTACTTC.

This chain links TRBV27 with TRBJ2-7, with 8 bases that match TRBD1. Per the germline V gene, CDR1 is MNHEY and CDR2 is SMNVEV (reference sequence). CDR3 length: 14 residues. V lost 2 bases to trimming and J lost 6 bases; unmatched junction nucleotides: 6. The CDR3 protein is CASSLQGARGEQYF. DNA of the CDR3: TGTGCCAGCAGTTTACAGGGGGCGAGGGGCGAGCAGTACTTC.

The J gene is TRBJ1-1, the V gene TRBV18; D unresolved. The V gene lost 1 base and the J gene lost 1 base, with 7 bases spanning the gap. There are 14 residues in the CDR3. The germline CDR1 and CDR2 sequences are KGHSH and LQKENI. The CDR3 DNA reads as TGTGCCAGCTCACCACAGCTCTCGAACACTGAAGCTTTCTTT. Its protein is CASSPQLSNTEAFF.